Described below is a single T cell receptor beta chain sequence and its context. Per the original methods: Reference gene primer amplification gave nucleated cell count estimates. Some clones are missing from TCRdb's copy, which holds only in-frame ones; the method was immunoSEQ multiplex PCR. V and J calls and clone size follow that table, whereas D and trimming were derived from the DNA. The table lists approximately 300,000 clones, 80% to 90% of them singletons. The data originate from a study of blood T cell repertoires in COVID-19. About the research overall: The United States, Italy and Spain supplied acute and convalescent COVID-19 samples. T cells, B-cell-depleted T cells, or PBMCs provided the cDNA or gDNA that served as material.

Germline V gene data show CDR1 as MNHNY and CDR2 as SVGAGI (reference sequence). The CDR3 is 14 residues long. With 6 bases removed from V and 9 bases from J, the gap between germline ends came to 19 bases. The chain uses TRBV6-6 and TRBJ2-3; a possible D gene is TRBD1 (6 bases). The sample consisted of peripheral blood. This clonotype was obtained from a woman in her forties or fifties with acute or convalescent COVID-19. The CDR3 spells CASSSTGPSGTQYF. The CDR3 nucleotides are TGTGCCAGCAGCTCAACAGGGCCCTCTGGGACGCAGTATTTT.